This T cell receptor (beta chain) emerged from a study of CD8+ T cells in alopecia areata. The germline V and J ends were trimmed by 0 bases and 5 bases, with 7 bases remaining between them. The germline V gene encodes CDR1 LNHDA and CDR2 SQIVND (reference sequence). The CDR3 covers 13 residues. This clone was counted only a few times. The authors extracted RNA and reverse transcribed it into cDNA as the sequencing template. TCRdb's copy holds only in-frame clones and misses some; the assay was immunoSEQ multiplex PCR. The profile covers around 200,000 clones, with 63% appearing a single time and roughly 1.7% taken by the ten largest.

The chain couples TRBV19 to TRBJ2-5; no clear D gene. The sequencing used CD4+ T cells sorted from blood, collected at week 0. The sequence was obtained from a human donor with alopecia areata. The CDR3 reads CASSIDGSETQYF. CDR3 DNA sequence: TGTGCCAGTAGTATAGATGGGTCGGAGACCCAGTACTTC.